This T cell receptor beta chain was identified in a study of cytomegalovirus exposure and HLA in healthy donors. Regarding the study as a whole: As a later analysis showed, a missense DCLRE1C variant was linked to trimming of TCR beta V- and J-genes. In an earlier analysis, most TCR beta V segments were productive about 87% or about 30% of the time.

Researchers ran the PCR with 60 Vbeta and 13 Jbeta primers. The method was immunoSEQ multiplex PCR; TCRdb's version includes in-frame clones alone and lacks a portion of them. The sample yields 100,000 to 150,000 clones, more than 70% seen once. Healthy bone marrow donors made up the cohort. The CDR3 is made up of 17 amino acids. J was trimmed by 7 bases and V by 4 bases; bases with no gene match: 13. Germline V lookup: CDR1 LNHDA, CDR2 SQIVND (reference sequence). Note on this clone: Its antigen is undetermined.

Input material: PBMCs. The source of this sequence is a woman aged 60-75 years in good health and CMV-seronegative. The chain recombines TRBV19 with TRBJ2-1, with 10 nucleotides matching TRBD2. CDR3 sequence reads: CASSKERVLAGMNEQFF. DNA of the CDR3: TGTGCCAGTAGTAAGGAGCGGGTACTAGCGGGGATGAATGAGCAGTTCTTC.